These 7 T cell receptor beta chains came from one sample sequenced in a study of T cells in Graves' hyperthyroidism and ophthalmopathy. There were TCR beta CDR3 regions amplified from RNA transcripts. HTBI primers were the set used in a first-round RT-PCR of the TCR CDR3. TCRdb reanalysed the multiplex PCR reads using MiXCR and keeps one entry per CDR3 protein. In the table there are about 320,000 distinct CDR3 sequences, roughly 15% of which are singletons. Material: blood. All receptors derive from a man in his thirties or forties with Graves' hyperthyroidism.

This clonotype showed up many times. The V gene is TRBV11-2, the J gene TRBJ2-1; weak D call: TRBD1 (5 bases). The V gene lost 1 base and the J gene lost 7 bases, with 11 bases spanning the gap. The V gene's germline CDR1 is SGHAT and CDR2 FQNNGV. CDR3 length: 14 amino acids. In DNA form, the CDR3 reads TGTGCCAGCAGCTTAGTAGGCCCAGGGAATGAGCAGTTCTTC. Amino acids: CASSLVGPGNEQFF. Filled out from reference TRBV11-2 and TRBJ2-1, the complete variable domain reads EAGVAQSPRYKIIEKRQSVAFWCNPISGHATLYWYQQILGQGPKLLIQFQNNGVVDDSQLPKDRFSAERLKGVDSTLKIQPAKLEDSAVYLCASSLVGPGNEQFFGPGTRLTVL.

This clonotype has ten or more counts. The chain combines TRBV3-1 with TRBJ2-2, with D perhaps matching TRBD2 (5 bases). The length of the CDR3 is 12 residues. Trimming took off 7 bases at V and 7 bases at J, with 10 bases between the two ends. Germline assignment: CDR1 LGHDT and CDR2 YNNKEL (reference sequence). CDR3: CASTSEGGELFF. CDR3 nucleotides: TGTGCCAGCACCTCAGAGGGCGGGGAGCTGTTTTTT. The full variable domain, its missing parts supplied by reference TRBV3-1 and TRBJ2-2, is DTAVSQTPKYLVTQMGNDKSIKCEQNLGHDTMYWYKQDSKKFLKIMFSYNNKELIINETVPNRFSPKSPDKAHLNLHINSLELGDSAVYFCASTSEGGELFFGEGSRLTVL.

CDR3: CASSYRGSLQFF. CDR3 DNA: TGTGCCAGCAGTTATAGGGGTTCGCTACAGTTCTTC. The chain links TRBV6-2 or TRBV6-3 to TRBJ2-1; maybe TRBD1 (5 bases). CDR3 length equals 12 residues. Germline-derived CDR1 and CDR2 are MNHEY and SVGEGT. The V end was cut by 3 bases, the J end by 13 bases, with 13 bases between.

This clonotype was observed a handful of times. This rearrangement joins TRBV5-4 to TRBJ1-4; 7 nucleotides line up with TRBD1. Germline V gives CDR1 SGHNT, CDR2 YYREEE (reference sequence). The CDR3 consists of 14 residues. The J segment lost 7 bases and the V segment lost 4 bases, leaving 7 bases of the junction unmatched. CDR3 DNA sequence: TGTGCCAGCAGCGCCGGGACAGTGGGTGAAAAACTGTTTTTT. Encoded protein: CASSAGTVGEKLFF.

The chain carries TRBV6-1 and TRBJ2-5; 8 positions match TRBD2. Germline-derived CDR1 and CDR2 are MNHNS and SASEGT. The J segment lost 10 bases and the V segment lost 6 bases, leaving 16 bases of the junction unmatched. The CDR3 has 15 amino acids. The CDR3 DNA sequence: TGTGCCAGCAGAACCCCCCAGGGAGCGGGGGATAACCAGTACTTC. It yields the protein CASRTPQGAGDNQYF.

This chain uses TRBV12-3 or TRBV12-4 with TRBJ2-1; a possible D gene is TRBD1 (6 bases). The CDR3 has 15 residues. V was shortened by 10 bases and J by 6 bases, with 22 bases between the two germline ends. CDR3 loop: CAISWWDPRGNEQFF. Here the CDR3 DNA reads TGTGCCATCTCTTGGTGGGACCCCAGGGGCAATGAGCAGTTCTTC.

There are a few counts of this clonotype. J is TRBJ1-3 and V is TRBV3-1; D call uncertain. The CDR3 is 13 residues long. Between the trimmed V and J ends, which lost 4 bases and 2 bases, there was a span of 6 bases. Germline V gene data show CDR1 as LGHDT and CDR2 as YNNKEL (reference sequence). DNA of the CDR3: TGTGCCAGCAGCCCTGGAGCTGGAAACACCATATATTTT. This encodes CASSPGAGNTIYF. The full variable domain, in which reference TRBV3-1 and TRBJ1-3 provide the parts outside the CDR3, is DTAVSQTPKYLVTQMGNDKSIKCEQNLGHDTMYWYKQDSKKFLKIMFSYNNKELIINETVPNRFSPKSPDKAHLNLHINSLELGDSAVYFCASSPGAGNTIYFGEGSWLTVV.